The 30 T cell receptor beta chains given below trace back to one sample, sequenced in a study of OX40 agonist ivuxolimab in advanced cancers. The table came from immunoSEQ multiplex PCR; TCRdb's copy has only in-frame clones and leaves some out. Of some 44,000 clones in the sample, approximately 86% were seen once. The specimen comprised CD4+ or CD8+ T cells sorted from blood, sampled in a trial of the OX40 agonist ivuxolimab. The receptors derive from an adult with an advanced solid tumor such as melanoma, head and neck, liver or kidney cancer.

This clone was observed a single time. The chain has TRBV10-3 and TRBJ2-6; 7 bases line up with TRBD1. V lost 6 bases to trimming and J lost 4 bases; unmatched junction nucleotides: 6. Per germline, CDR1 ENHRY and CDR2 SYGVKD. The CDR3 extends over 15 amino acids. CDR3 bases: TGTGCCATCAGGGACACAGGGGCCGGGGCCAACGTCCTGACTTTC. Protein: CAIRDTGAGANVLTF.

This clone is a singleton in its sample. This chain uses TRBV18 with TRBJ1-4; D is uncertain. CDR1 and CDR2 (germline): KGHSH, LQKENI. Trimming took 5 bases from V and 8 from J, leaving 18 bases between them. There are 15 residues in the CDR3. The CDR3, as DNA: TGTGCCAGCTCATCGGTAGAGGGCAGTAGGGAAAAACTGTTTTTT. It specifies CASSSVEGSREKLFF.

The chain recombines TRBV29-1 with TRBJ1-1; D remains unclear. Per the germline V gene, CDR1 is SQVTM and CDR2 is ANQGSEA. This CDR3 spans 11 amino acids. V was clipped by 6 bases and J by 1 base, with 6 bases between them. The CDR3 nucleotides read TGCAGCGTGAGGGAGAACACTGAAGCTTTCTTT. It translates to CSVRENTEAFF.

The chain carries TRBV4-1 and TRBJ1-1, with 7 bases matching TRBD1. The CDR3 loop spans 16 amino acids. V lost 1 base to trimming and J lost 4 bases; unmatched junction nucleotides: 9. Germline V gives CDR1 MGHRA, CDR2 YSYEKL. CDR3 sequence: CASSQVWIRGGTEAFF. CDR3 in DNA: TGCGCCAGCAGCCAAGTTTGGATCAGGGGGGGCACTGAAGCTTTCTTT.

The rearrangement joins TRBV28 to TRBJ2-7, with D possibly TRBD2 on 6 matching bases. The CDR3 is 16 residues long. Germline V gene lookup returns CDR1 MDHEN and CDR2 SYDVKM. V was trimmed by 4 bases and J by 2 bases, leaving 18 bases between them. CDR3 protein: CASSSSSESPTYEQYF. DNA of the CDR3: TGTGCCAGCAGTTCTTCTAGCGAAAGTCCAACCTACGAGCAGTACTTC.

The chain employs TRBV28 and TRBJ1-3, with unresolved D. Germline assignment: CDR1 MDHEN and CDR2 SYDVKM. The CDR3 is made up of 14 amino acids. The V end lost 3 bases, the J end lost 5 bases, and 11 bases lay between the germline ends. The CDR3 nucleotides are TGTGCCAGCAGTTTCACGGGGATACGAAACACCATATATTTT. Its translation is CASSFTGIRNTIYF.

The chain recombines TRBV28 with TRBJ2-7; D uncertain. The V end was cut by 8 bases, the J end by 2 bases, with 13 bases between. Germline-derived CDR1 and CDR2 are MDHEN and SYDVKM. This CDR3 has 13 residues. CDR3 coding DNA: TGTGCCAGCGCCGGTGATGTCCCCTACGAGCAGTACTTC. Its protein product is CASAGDVPYEQYF.

J is TRBJ2-3 and V is TRBV5-1; 9 bases fit TRBD2. Per germline, CDR1 SGHRS and CDR2 YFSETQ. The CDR3 totals 16 residues. V shed 2 bases and J 4 bases; nucleotides not matched to a gene: 8. For the CDR3, the DNA is TGCGCCAGCAGCTTACTTGCGGGAGGGCCCCCAGATACGCAGTATTTT. Translated, it gives CASSLLAGGPPDTQYF. The whole variable domain, remainder taken from reference TRBV5-1 and TRBJ2-3, is KAGVTQTPRYLIKTRGQQVTLSCSPISGHRSVSWYQQTPGQGLQFLFEYFSETQRNKGNFPGRFSGRQFSNSRSEMNVSTLELGDSALYLCASSLLAGGPPDTQYFGPGTRLTVL.

This chain uses TRBV5-4 with TRBJ2-5; TRBD2 agrees at 8 bases. The V segment lost 3 bases and the J segment 5 bases; nucleotides outside the gene matches: 12. Per germline, CDR1 SGHNT and CDR2 YYREEE (reference sequence). The CDR3 extends over 16 amino acids. CDR3 in amino acids: CASSSGGTLGVETQYF. The CDR3 coding sequence is TGTGCCAGCAGCTCGGGGGGGACCCTAGGGGTTGAGACCCAGTACTTC.

The gene calls are TRBV29-1 and TRBJ1-1, with D uncertain. Trimming left V 7 bases short and J 0 bases short, with 9 bases between. The germline gives CDR1 SQVTM, CDR2 ANQGSEA. The CDR3 sequence is 12 residues long. The DNA of the CDR3 is TGCAGCGGGAAGTCAGTGAACACTGAAGCTTTCTTT. Translated, it gives CSGKSVNTEAFF.

The rearrangement joins TRBV7-2 to TRBJ1-3; 7 nucleotides agree with TRBD1. Trimming took 5 bases from V and 3 from J; bases not matched to a gene: 4. Germline CDR1 and CDR2: SGHTA and FQGNSA. The CDR3 totals 14 residues. The CDR3 loop is CASSRGGYGNTIYF. In DNA, the CDR3 is TGTGCCAGCAGCAGAGGGGGCTATGGAAACACCATATATTTT.

V and J are TRBV25-1 and TRBJ2-7; tentatively, D is TRBD2 (5 bases). In germline, CDR1 is MGHDK, CDR2 SYGVNS. V shed 3 bases and J shed 6 bases, with 15 bases lying between them. The CDR3 is 14 residues long. The chain's CDR3 is CASSEFSERGEQYF. As DNA, the CDR3 is TGTGCCAGCAGTGAGTTTAGCGAGAGAGGCGAGCAGTACTTC.

The chain couples TRBV2 to TRBJ2-3, with 8 bases identical to TRBD2. Germline CDR1 and CDR2: SNHLY and FYNNEI. The CDR3 runs to 16 residues. Trimming cost V 4 bases and J 4 bases; bases outside gene matches: 10. The CDR3 here is CASSGGNGRASDTQYF. The DNA for the CDR3 is TGTGCCAGCAGTGGAGGCAACGGGAGGGCCTCAGATACGCAGTATTTT.

The chain couples TRBV7-2 to TRBJ2-1, with TRBD2 matching 11 bases. J lost 4 bases, V lost 5 bases, and 4 bases had no gene match. Germline assignment: CDR1 SGHTA and CDR2 FQGNSA. The CDR3 extends over 15 amino acids. The CDR3 loop reads CASSPTSGSYNEQFF. The CDR3 coding sequence is TGTGCCAGCAGCCCTACTAGCGGGAGTTACAATGAGCAGTTCTTC. The entire variable domain, with the rest obtained from reference TRBV7-2 and TRBJ2-1, is as follows: GAGVSQSPSNKVTEKGKDVELRCDPISGHTALYWYRQSLGQGLEFLIYFQGNSAPDKSGLPSDRFSAERTGGSVSTLTIQRTQQEDSAVYLCASSPTSGSYNEQFFGPGTRLTVL.

The rearrangement uses TRBV11-1 and TRBJ2-4; D unresolved. The CDR3 covers 14 residues. The germline CDR1 and CDR2 sequences are SGHAT and FQDESV (reference sequence). With 6 bases removed from V and 8 bases from J, the gap between germline ends came to 17 bases. The CDR3 DNA follows: TGTGCCAGCAGTCTGGCTCCCACTGGGGACATTCAGTACTTC. This gives the protein CASSLAPTGDIQYF.

The gene calls are TRBV28 and TRBJ1-5; TRBD1 matches at 11 bases. V lost 3 bases and J lost 7; bases outside the gene matches: 11. CDR3 length: 17 residues. Germline CDR1 and CDR2: MDHEN and SYDVKM. CDR3 nucleotide sequence: TGTGCCAGCAGTTTCCTTGTTGGGACAGGGGGTGGACAGCCCCAGCATTTT. This gives the protein CASSFLVGTGGGQPQHF.

The gene calls are TRBV5-1 and TRBJ2-1; TRBD1 agrees at 9 bases. This CDR3 has 14 residues. Trimming removed 5 bases from V and 10 bases from J; junction bases left unmatched: 10. The germline gives CDR1 SGHRS, CDR2 YFSETQ. CDR3 DNA sequence: TGCGCCAGCAGGTTACCGGGACAGGGCGACGAGCAGTTCTTC. This gives the protein CASRLPGQGDEQFF.

This rearrangement joins TRBV4-1 to TRBJ2-7; D uncertain. Germline-derived CDR1 and CDR2 are MGHRA and YSYEKL. V was shortened by 0 bases and J by 2 bases, with 14 bases between the two germline ends. The CDR3 has 16 residues. The CDR3 DNA sequence: TGCGCCAGCAGCCAAGATCCCTGGCCGACCCCCTACGAGCAGTACTTC. Encoded protein: CASSQDPWPTPYEQYF.

A word on this clone: Other nucleotide sequences in the sample specify the same CDR3. The chain employs TRBV6-6 and TRBJ2-7; 7 bases align to TRBD1. The trim removed 6 bases at V and 4 bases at J, leaving 3 bases unmatched. The CDR3 loop spans 12 amino acids. Germline values: CDR1 MNHNY, CDR2 SVGAGI (reference sequence). The CDR3 region is CASSGTAYEQYF. DNA for the CDR3: TGTGCCAGCAGCGGGACAGCATACGAGCAGTACTTC.

The chain links TRBV10-2 to TRBJ2-5; TRBD2 aligns across 8 bases. This CDR3 is 15 amino acids long. Trimming removed 3 bases from V and 3 bases from J; junction bases left unmatched: 6. Germline V gene sequence: CDR1 WSHSY, CDR2 SAAADI. The CDR3 protein is CASSDLLADKETQYF. CDR3 sequence (DNA): TGCGCCAGCAGTGACCTACTAGCGGATAAAGAGACCCAGTACTTC.

The chain has TRBV4-2 and TRBJ1-2; 12 nucleotides match TRBD1. V trimming: 3 bases; J trimming: 6 bases; junction bases outside the gene matches: 5. The CDR3 covers 15 residues. Germline CDR1 reads LGHNA; CDR2 reads YNFKEQ. The CDR3 coding sequence is TGTGCCAGCAGCCATGCCGGGACAGGGGGCGATGGCTACACCTTC. Translation: CASSHAGTGGDGYTF.

The CDR3 spells CASRDPARYEQYF. The CDR3 nucleotides read TGTGCCAGCAGAGACCCGGCGCGCTACGAGCAGTACTTC. The chain uses TRBV28 and TRBJ2-7, with D uncertain. Germline V CDR1 and CDR2: MDHEN, SYDVKM. The V end lost 6 bases, the J end lost 3 bases, and 12 bases lay between the germline ends. This CDR3 spans 13 amino acids.

This clone was seen just once. The CDR3, as DNA: TGCGCCAGCAGCCAAGGACCATCCGGGACAAGTTTACTGAACACCGGGGAGCTGTTTTTT. Its translation is CASSQGPSGTSLLNTGELFF. The chain combines TRBV4-1 with TRBJ2-2; a weak D match, TRBD1 (6 bases). There are 20 residues in the CDR3. Germline CDR1 is MGHRA and CDR2 is YSYEKL. With 1 base removed from V and 1 base from J, the gap between germline ends came to 22 bases.

The chain joins TRBV5-5 to TRBJ2-7, with D tentatively TRBD2 (6 bases). Trimming removed 0 bases at V and 2 bases at J, with 12 bases between. The CDR3 is 15 residues long. Germline CDR1 and CDR2: SGHKS and YYEKEE (reference sequence). The CDR3 loop reads CASSLEVGGAYEQYF. CDR3 DNA: TGTGCCAGCAGCTTGGAGGTCGGAGGGGCCTACGAGCAGTACTTC.

In this sample, this clone turned up once. V and J are TRBV2 and TRBJ2-7, with D possibly TRBD2 on 6 matching bases. The CDR3 is 13 amino acids. Trimming shortened V by 7 bases and J by 2 bases, and 12 bases separated the two germline ends. Germline loops: CDR1 SNHLY, CDR2 FYNNEI. CDR3 loop: CASKWPGAYEQYF. As DNA, the CDR3 is TGTGCCAGCAAATGGCCGGGGGCCTACGAGCAGTACTTC. Looking up the rest from reference TRBV2 and TRBJ2-7 gives the full variable domain: EPEVTQTPSHQVTQMGQEVILRCVPISNHLYFYWYRQILGQKVEFLVSFYNNEISEKSEIFDDQFSVERPDGSNFTLKIRSTKLEDSAMYFCASKWPGAYEQYFGPGTRLTVT.

The rearrangement joins TRBV6-1 to TRBJ2-3; TRBD1 or TRBD2 may be the D gene (5 bases each). V shed 4 bases and J shed 2 bases, with 10 bases lying between them. The CDR3 length is 14 residues. Germline V gene sequence: CDR1 MNHNS, CDR2 SASEGT. DNA for the CDR3: TGTGCCAGCAGTGCCGGGACCAACACAGATACGCAGTATTTT. As protein: CASSAGTNTDTQYF.

The V gene is TRBV12-5, the J gene TRBJ2-5; D may match TRBD1 or TRBD2 (5 bases each). Germline CDR1 and CDR2: LGHNT and FRNRAP. This CDR3 has 18 amino acids. The V end lost 3 bases, the J end lost 4 bases, and 24 bases lay between the germline ends. The CDR3 reads CASGFQFGTPKSGETQYF. In DNA form, the CDR3 reads TGTGCTAGTGGTTTCCAGTTCGGGACGCCAAAAAGCGGAGAGACCCAGTACTTC.

The J gene is TRBJ2-3, the V gene TRBV5-5; TRBD2 might be the D (5 bases). In germline, CDR1 is SGHKS, CDR2 YYEKEE (reference sequence). V lost 5 bases, J lost 2 bases, and 15 bases lay in between. The CDR3 is 15 amino acids. Written as DNA, the CDR3 is TGTGCCAGCAGTATGGGAGCATATTACACAGATACGCAGTATTTT. This encodes CASSMGAYYTDTQYF.

The rearrangement joins TRBV2 to TRBJ2-2, with D perhaps TRBD2 (5 bases). Germline-derived CDR1 and CDR2 are SNHLY and FYNNEI. Trimming removed 5 bases from V and 4 bases from J, with 8 bases in between. The CDR3 is 13 amino acids. The DNA of the CDR3 is TGTGCCAGCAGTTGGAGGATCACCGGGGAGCTGTTTTTT. It is translated as CASSWRITGELFF.

This clone appeared a single time. V and J are TRBV15 and TRBJ2-1; D is unclear. Germline CDR1 and CDR2: LNHNV and YYDKDF (reference sequence). The CDR3 sequence is 12 residues long. Trimming removed 0 bases at V and 10 bases at J, with 7 bases between. The CDR3 reads CATSREWGEQFF. Here the CDR3 DNA reads TGTGCCACCAGCAGAGAATGGGGAGAGCAGTTCTTC. Together with reference TRBV15 and TRBJ2-1, the CDR3 gives the full variable domain: DAMVIQNPRYQVTQFGKPVTLSCSQTLNHNVMYWYQQKSSQAPKLLFHYYDKDFNNEADTPDNFQSRRPNTSFCFLDIRSPGLGDTAMYLCATSREWGEQFFGPGTRLTVL.